The 20 T cell receptor beta chains given below trace back to one sample, sequenced in a study of T-cell memory formation after mild COVID-19 (dated by TCRdb to the early 2020s). Library construction relied on 5' RACE. For sequencing, an Illumina NovaSeq 6000 was employed. TCRdb reran the public reads through fastp at Q25 and MiXCR, keeping productive beta chains. Every entry covers one CDR3 protein and lists the most common genes and DNA from its rows. Across this sample there are 400,000 to 550,000 distinct CDR3 sequences, with more than 20% seen only once. The ten top clones hold around 13% of the sample. Sequencing used PBMCs or a T cell subset sorted from them (not recorded which). The receptors come from an adult woman who had mild COVID-19 (a few samples of this study predate the infection). The sample titles of this study are shuffled in the database, so cell type and time point are left out; the donor was told from shared clones.

This clonotype was counted only a few times. The chain has TRBV24-1 and TRBJ2-1, with TRBD2 identical over 8 bases. The CDR3 runs 16 residues. V shed 4 bases, J shed 6 bases, and the junction held 10 bases outside the gene matches. Per germline, CDR1 KGHDR and CDR2 SFDVKD. CDR3 protein: CATSEPSGRGGNEQFF. CDR3 DNA sequence: TGTGCCACCAGTGAGCCCAGCGGGAGAGGAGGCAATGAGCAGTTCTTC.

The chain employs TRBV7-8 and TRBJ2-5, with no clear D. V shed 2 bases and J shed 5 bases, with 9 bases lying between them. This CDR3 comprises 13 residues. Germline V gene data show CDR1 as SGHVS and CDR2 as FQNEAQ. The CDR3 protein is CASSLFFGETQYF. In nucleotides, the CDR3 is TGTGCCAGCAGCTTATTCTTCGGGGAGACCCAGTACTTC.

The rearrangement uses TRBV4-1 and TRBJ1-1, with 8 bases lining up with TRBD1. Germline CDR1 and CDR2: MGHRA and YSYEKL. Germline trimming cut 1 base from V and 5 bases from J; bases unmatched to any gene: 6. This CDR3 comprises 15 residues. The chain's CDR3 is CASSQVGRGRTEAFF. CDR3 nucleotide sequence: TGCGCCAGCAGCCAAGTTGGCAGGGGGCGAACTGAAGCTTTCTTT.

This clonotype was seen many times. The genes are TRBV5-1 and TRBJ1-5; D is uncertain. Germline V CDR1 and CDR2: SGHRS, YFSETQ. V lost 2 bases to trimming and J lost 3 bases, with 9 bases between them. This CDR3 spans 14 amino acids. CDR3: CASSLGGINQPQHF. CDR3 DNA sequence: TGCGCCAGCAGCTTAGGAGGGATCAATCAGCCCCAGCATTTT.

The chain recombines TRBV7-3 with TRBJ2-2; 7 bases align to TRBD1. This CDR3 has 16 residues. The germline V gene has CDR1 SGHTA and CDR2 FQGTGA. V lost 2 bases and J lost 7; bases outside the gene matches: 10. This CDR3 is CASSLPSRQGRGELFF. CDR3 bases: TGTGCCAGCAGCTTACCATCCCGACAGGGCCGCGGGGAGCTGTTTTTT.

This clonotype was seen more than once but under ten times. The chain carries TRBV7-8 and TRBJ2-5, with 9 bases identical to TRBD1. CDR1 is SGHVS, CDR2 FQNEAQ, per germline. V trimming: 5 bases; J trimming: 4 bases; junction bases outside the gene matches: 8. This CDR3 region has 15 residues. CDR3 nucleotide sequence: TGTGCCAGCAGCCCAAACAGGGGGCGGGGAGAGACCCAGTACTTC. Amino acid sequence: CASSPNRGRGETQYF.

Comment on this clonotype: One end of the junction varies from germline; a read error may be responsible. CDR3 nucleotide sequence: TGTGACAGCAGCCCTTCAAGGGGTCCCTACGAGCAGTACTTC. Amino acid sequence: CDSSPSRGPYEQYF. The V gene is TRBV3-1, the J gene TRBJ2-7; D may be TRBD1 (5 bases). Germline-derived CDR1 and CDR2 are LGHDT and YNNKEL (reference sequence). CDR3 length: 14 amino acids.

The rearrangement joins TRBV6-5 to TRBJ2-7; 8 positions agree with TRBD2. The ends lost 0 bases at V and 2 bases at J; junction bases unmatched: 9. The germline V gene encodes CDR1 MNHEY and CDR2 SVGAGI. CDR3 length: 17 amino acids. The CDR3 protein is CASSYSEAGGRTYEQYF. The CDR3, as DNA: TGTGCCAGCAGTTACTCGGAGGCGGGGGGTCGGACCTACGAGCAGTACTTC.

This clonotype was counted only a few times. The J gene is TRBJ2-7, the V gene TRBV5-1; 8 bases fit TRBD1. V gave up 3 bases and J gave up 5 bases; unmatched junction bases: 7. The CDR3 has 14 amino acids. The germline gives CDR1 SGHRS, CDR2 YFSETQ. CDR3 DNA: TGCGCCAGCAGCTCAGGACAGGGTGTTAACGAGCAGTACTTC. Translation: CASSSGQGVNEQYF.

The chain employs TRBV10-3 and TRBJ1-1; no definite D call. CDR1 is ENHRY, CDR2 SYGVKD, per germline. The V end was cut by 4 bases, the J end by 3 bases, with 6 bases between. CDR3 length equals 12 residues. The CDR3 region has the DNA TGTGCCATCAGTGGCGGGGACACTGAAGCTTTCTTT. Protein sequence: CAISGGDTEAFF.

This chain uses TRBV30 with TRBJ2-1, with TRBD2 as a possible D gene (5 bases). V lost 5 bases and J 1 base, leaving 15 bases between the germline ends. CDR3 length equals 15 residues. Germline V gene sequence: CDR1 GTSNPN, CDR2 SVGIG (reference sequence). CDR3 nucleotide sequence: TGTGCCTGGGGAGAGGGTTACCTATCCTACAATGAGCAGTTCTTC. It yields the protein CAWGEGYLSYNEQFF.

J is TRBJ2-3 and V is TRBV4-3, with D perhaps matching TRBD2 (6 bases). V lost 0 bases and J 4 bases, leaving 23 bases between the germline ends. The CDR3 extends over 19 amino acids. Germline CDR1 reads LGHNA; CDR2 reads YSLEER. The CDR3 DNA is TGCGCCAGCAGCCAAGAGGAATACCGACTAGAGCGGGTCGCAGATACGCAGTATTTT. Translating gives CASSQEEYRLERVADTQYF.

This clonotype was observed a handful of times. V is TRBV24-1 and J is TRBJ2-1; no clear D gene. Trimming shortened V by 1 base and J by 0 bases, and 12 bases separated the two germline ends. The CDR3 sequence is 17 residues long. Germline V gives CDR1 KGHDR, CDR2 SFDVKD. CDR3 loop: CATSDLTASSSYNEQFF. The CDR3 DNA is TGTGCCACCAGTGATTTAACAGCCAGTAGCTCCTACAATGAGCAGTTCTTC.

The chain combines TRBV12-3 or TRBV12-4 with TRBJ2-1; 7 bases match TRBD1. The length of the CDR3 is 13 residues. With V trimmed by 6 bases and J by 9 bases, 8 bases remained unmatched. The CDR3 loop is CASSFRGLGEQFF. The CDR3 bases are TGTGCCAGCAGCTTTAGGGGGCTCGGTGAGCAGTTCTTC.

V and J are TRBV9 and TRBJ2-3; 7 nucleotides line up with TRBD2. J lost 9 bases, V lost 3 bases, and 16 bases had no gene match. There are 16 residues in the CDR3. In germline, CDR1 is SGDLS, CDR2 YYNGEE. In DNA form, the CDR3 reads TGTGCCAGCAGCGCGCTGGGGGAGGGCCAGTCGCAGACGCAGTATTTT. Its translation: CASSALGEGQSQTQYF.

The chain combines TRBV6-5 with TRBJ2-1; D not certain. This CDR3 region has 15 residues. The germline CDR1 and CDR2 sequences are MNHEY and SVGAGI. With 4 bases removed from V and 6 bases from J, the gap between germline ends came to 16 bases. The CDR3 spells CASSSRARFFNEQFF. The DNA of the CDR3 is TGTGCCAGCAGTTCCCGGGCCAGATTTTTCAATGAGCAGTTCTTC.

The chain joins TRBV5-1 to TRBJ1-2; 8 positions agree with TRBD1. V shed 4 bases and J 3 bases; nucleotides not matched to a gene: 5. The germline V gene has CDR1 SGHRS and CDR2 YFSETQ. This CDR3 has 14 amino acids. The CDR3 loop reads CASSGLTGDYGYTF. The CDR3 coding sequence is TGCGCCAGCAGCGGCCTGACAGGGGACTATGGCTACACCTTC. Full variable domain (missing parts from reference TRBV5-1 and TRBJ1-2): KAGVTQTPRYLIKTRGQQVTLSCSPISGHRSVSWYQQTPGQGLQFLFEYFSETQRNKGNFPGRFSGRQFSNSRSEMNVSTLELGDSALYLCASSGLTGDYGYTFGSGTRLTVV.

V is TRBV2 and J is TRBJ2-7; D is unresolved. The V gene lost 6 bases and the J gene lost 2 bases, with 11 bases spanning the gap. This CDR3 is 13 amino acids long. Germline lookup yields CDR1 SNHLY and CDR2 FYNNEI. Here the CDR3 DNA reads TGTGCCAGCAGGTCCACCCTCCCCTACGAGCAGTACTTC. Its translation: CASRSTLPYEQYF. The full variable domain, with the rest looked up from reference TRBV2 and TRBJ2-7, is EPEVTQTPSHQVTQMGQEVILRCVPISNHLYFYWYRQILGQKVEFLVSFYNNEISEKSEIFDDQFSVERPDGSNFTLKIRSTKLEDSAMYFCASRSTLPYEQYFGPGTRLTVT.

This clonotype was detected only a few times. The V and J genes are TRBV24-1 and TRBJ2-1, with D unclear. The germline V gene encodes CDR1 KGHDR and CDR2 SFDVKD. The germline V and J ends were trimmed by 0 bases and 5 bases, with 4 bases remaining between them. CDR3 size: 13 residues. CDR3 in DNA: TGTGCCACCAGTGATTTGGGGGACAATGAGCAGTTCTTC. This sequence encodes CATSDLGDNEQFF.

This clonotype was observed a few times. The rearrangement uses TRBV20-1 and TRBJ1-6, with D unclear. Trimming removed 0 bases from V and 4 bases from J, with 10 bases in between. CDR1 DFQATT and CDR2 SNEGSKA come from the germline V gene (reference sequence). The CDR3 sequence is 15 residues long. The CDR3 DNA is TGCAGTGCTAGAGATTCACGGCGGTATAATTCACCCCTCCACTTT. Amino acids: CSARDSRRYNSPLHF.